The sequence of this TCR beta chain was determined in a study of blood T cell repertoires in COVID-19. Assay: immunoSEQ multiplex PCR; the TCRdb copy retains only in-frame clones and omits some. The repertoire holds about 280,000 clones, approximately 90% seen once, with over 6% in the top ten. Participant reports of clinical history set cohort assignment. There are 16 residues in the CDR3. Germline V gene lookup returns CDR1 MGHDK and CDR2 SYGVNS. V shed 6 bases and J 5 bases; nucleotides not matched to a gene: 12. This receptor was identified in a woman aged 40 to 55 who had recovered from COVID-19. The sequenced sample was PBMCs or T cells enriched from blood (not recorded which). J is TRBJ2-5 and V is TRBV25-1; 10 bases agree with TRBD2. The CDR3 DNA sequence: TGTGCCAGCAGACCACACTTAGCGGGAGGAGGGGAGACCCAGTACTTC. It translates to CASRPHLAGGGETQYF. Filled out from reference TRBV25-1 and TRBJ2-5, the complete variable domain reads EADIYQTPRYLVIGTGKKITLECSQTMGHDKMYWYQQDPGMELHLIHYSYGVNSTEKGDLSSESTVSRIRTEHFPLTLESARPSHTSQYLCASRPHLAGGGETQYFGPGTRLLVL.